This T cell receptor (beta chain) is drawn from a study of T cell responses to AZD1222 COVID-19 vaccine. Study-wide findings and caveats: Unmutated variant regions are reportedly the target of nearly half of TCRs that are spike-specific. Spike as a whole was targeted by vaccine-associated CD4 TCRs, dominant at 160-218 and 743-854. Recipients of AZD1222 seropositive at baseline numbered only 5 or 6. Rises in breadth and depth of Spike-specific TCRs came after two AZD1222 doses.

V was trimmed by 5 bases and J by 2 bases, leaving 9 bases between them. This CDR3 region has 13 residues. Clones were read by immunoSEQ multiplex PCR, and TCRdb kept only the in-frame ones, dropping some. The table lists under 150,000 clones, 75% to 90% of them singletons. As regards this clone: Its antigen is still unknown.

This TCR was sampled from an adult who received the AZD1222 COVID-19 vaccine. The material was peripheral blood, obtained 28 days after the second AZD1222 dose. The gene calls are TRBV12-3 or TRBV12-4 and TRBJ1-1; D is unclear. This CDR3 is CASSPTFNTEAFF. CDR3 DNA: TGTGCCAGCAGTCCCACCTTTAACACTGAAGCTTTCTTT.